This is a list of T cell receptor beta chains from one sample in a study of T-cell reconstitution after alpha-beta-depleted transplantation in children. TCRdb ran MiXCR on the PCR reads and lists one entry per CDR3 protein. The sample holds almost 400,000 distinct CDR3 sequences, 20% seen once. The material sequenced was PBMCs from the stem cell graft donor, taken from the stem cell graft. Source of these receptors: a human donor who donated a stem cell graft to a child with acute myeloid leukemia. CDR3s include the opening cysteine and the closing phenylalanine or tryptophan. A D gene is named only where the DNA matches it firmly. A row's size may be missing; if present it is once, few, many or a size class.

D gene	V gene	clone size	J gene	CDR3 DNA	CDR3 protein
-	TRBV29-1	-	TRBJ2-1	TGCAGCGTTGGTATTCGCAGTTTTTACAATGAGCAGTTCTTC	CSVGIRSFYNEQFF
-	TRBV20-1	-	TRBJ2-1	TGCAGTGCTAGGGACTTTCGCCACAATGAGCAGTTCTTC	CSARDFRHNEQFF
TRBD1	TRBV10-1	-	TRBJ2-1	TGCGCCAGCAGTGAACGGGGACAGGGCCCCAATGAGCAGTTCTTC	CASSERGQGPNEQFF
TRBD2	TRBV11-2	few	TRBJ2-1	TGTGCCAGCAGCTTCTCGACTAGCGGGAGGGCCTGGGGGTCCAATGAGCAGTTCTTC	CASSFSTSGRAWGSNEQFF
-	TRBV24-1	-	TRBJ2-1	TGTGCCACCAGTGATGCTTTATACAATGAGCAGTTCTTC	CATSDALYNEQFF
-	TRBV6-2/TRBV6-3	-	TRBJ2-1	TGTGCCAGCAGTCCGGGAGCGGTATACAATGAGCAGTTCTTC	CASSPGAVYNEQFF
TRBD1	TRBV4-2	-	TRBJ2-7	TGTGCCAGCAGCCAAGATCAGGGGGCCGGCTACGAGCAGTACTTC	CASSQDQGAGYEQYF
TRBD2	TRBV10-3	-	TRBJ2-7	TGTGCCATCAGTGTGAATCCGGCGGGAGAGAGTAACGAGCAGTACTTC	CAISVNPAGESNEQYF
TRBD1	TRBV12-3/TRBV12-4	-	TRBJ1-3	TGTGCCAGCAGTCCGAGGGACAGGGAGGTTGGAAACACCATATATTTT	CASSPRDREVGNTIYF
TRBD2	TRBV5-1	-	TRBJ2-7	TGCGCCAGCAGCTTGGGGCTAGCGGGAGCAATCGAGCAGTACTTC	CASSLGLAGAIEQYF
-	TRBV28	few	TRBJ2-7	TGTGCCAGCAGTTTGCGGCAACCCCACGAGCAGTACTTC	CASSLRQPHEQYF
TRBD2	TRBV4-1	few	TRBJ2-7	TGCGCCAGCAGCCAAGGACTAGCGCTATCCTACGAGCAGTACTTC	CASSQGLALSYEQYF
-	TRBV7-8	-	TRBJ1-1	TGTGCCAGCAGCTTATATAGGGATTTGAACACTGAAGCTTTCTTT	CASSLYRDLNTEAFF
-	TRBV29-1	few	TRBJ1-5	TGCAGCGTTGAAGTAGCGGGGAACAATCAGCCCCAGCATTTT	CSVEVAGNNQPQHF
-	TRBV20-1	few	TRBJ2-7	TGCAGTGCTAAGGGGACACTTACCTACGAGCAGTACTTC	CSAKGTLTYEQYF
TRBD2	TRBV7-2	many	TRBJ2-1	TGTGCCAGCAAAAGCGGGATGGTCGGTGAGCAGTTCTTC	CASKSGMVGEQFF
TRBD2	TRBV6-2/TRBV6-3	few	TRBJ2-1	TGTGCCAGCAGCGGACTAGTCTCGTATGAGCAGTTCTTC	CASSGLVSYEQFF
-	TRBV20-1	-	TRBJ2-1	TGCAGTGCTACAGGAGCCCCGGCCAATGAGCAGTTCTTC	CSATGAPANEQFF
-	TRBV6-1	-	TRBJ2-5	TGTGCCAGCAGTGAAGCCGGGTACCAAGAGACCCAGTACTTC	CASSEAGYQETQYF
-	TRBV7-2	-	TRBJ1-1	TGTGCCAGCAGCTTCACACAGTTCACTGAAGCTTTCTTT	CASSFTQFTEAFF
TRBD2	TRBV20-1	many	TRBJ2-1	TGCAGTGCAAATATAGCGGGAGGTAATGAGCAGTTCTTC	CSANIAGGNEQFF
-	TRBV5-5	-	TRBJ1-1	TGTGCCAGCAGCTTAGATTTACAAATGAACACTGAAGCTTTCTTT	CASSLDLQMNTEAFF